The subject of this entry is one T cell receptor (beta chain). This sample is part of a study of T-cell reconstitution after alpha-beta-depleted transplantation in children. Trimming left V 0 bases short and J 2 bases short, with 12 bases between. Germline V lookup: CDR1 SGHRS, CDR2 YFSETQ. The CDR3 contains 16 residues. The library targeted TCRbeta and was prepared with unique molecular identifiers. TCRdb reanalysed the PCR reads using MiXCR and keeps one entry per CDR3 protein. The table lists around 200,000 distinct CDR3 sequences, about 6.8% of them singletons. The origin of this receptor is a human donor who donated a stem cell graft to a child with Wiskott-Aldrich syndrome. Sequenced material: PBMCs from the stem cell graft donor, taken from the stem cell graft. V and J are TRBV5-1 and TRBJ2-1; tentative D call: TRBD2 (6 bases). For the CDR3, the DNA is TGCGCCAGCAGCTTGGGGTTGGCGGGGCCCTACAATGAGCAGTTCTTC. Protein product: CASSLGLAGPYNEQFF.